This T cell receptor beta chain was sequenced in a study of early T cells in non-severe SARS-CoV-2 infection. Background on the study: Unsorted whole blood bulk RNA was sequenced, with unpaired chains. Study-level findings and limits: Matching results from VDJdb favored anti-spike CD8 responses, leaving private and CD4 specificities undetected.

Per the germline V gene, CDR1 is SGHDN and CDR2 is FVKESK. V was shortened by 0 bases and J by 2 bases, with 12 bases between the two germline ends. CDR3 length: 16 amino acids. TCRdb re-analysed the 5' RACE reads in MiXCR, keeping a single row per CDR3 protein. The table has 40,000 to 55,000 distinct CDR3 sequences, about 7.8% seen once; the top ten hold about 5.3%. As concerns this clonotype: The antigen remains unidentified.

The receptor comes from an adult who was a healthcare worker with PCR-confirmed SARS-CoV-2 infection or an uninfected control (not recorded which). The specimen was whole blood. J is TRBJ2-3 and V is TRBV14, with D possibly TRBD2 on 7 matching bases. This chain's CDR3 is CASSQEYRDYTDTQYF. DNA for the CDR3: TGTGCCAGCAGCCAAGAGTACAGGGACTACACAGATACGCAGTATTTT.